The entry below describes one T cell receptor beta chain. V was clipped by 8 bases and J by 2 bases; unmatched bases: 11. The CDR3 contains 15 residues. Looked up from germline, CDR1 is SGHNT and CDR2 is YENEEA. The record originates from a study of blood T cell repertoires in COVID-19. Study information: Donors in the United States, Italy and Spain gave samples during acute or convalescent COVID-19. PBMCs, B-cell-depleted T cells, or T cells provided the cDNA or gDNA that made up the material.

How the authors handled the data: Amplification of reference gene primers was used by the study to estimate nucleated cell counts. Sequencing was performed with immunoSEQ multiplex PCR; in TCRdb, only in-frame clones are kept and a portion is missing. V and J calls and clone size are as listed in that table; D and trimming were resolved from the DNA. The sample holds roughly 500,000 clones, roughly nine tenths seen once. In Seattle, patients joined the study during active infection and were tracked longitudinally. The origin of this receptor is a man younger than 35 with COVID-19, enrolled during active disease. The V gene is TRBV11-3, the J gene TRBJ2-7, with TRBD2 matching over 8 bases. Sequenced: peripheral blood. The CDR3 coding sequence is TGTGCCAGCCGATTGGGAGGTAGCGGGACCTACGAGCAGTACTTC. It specifies CASRLGGSGTYEQYF.